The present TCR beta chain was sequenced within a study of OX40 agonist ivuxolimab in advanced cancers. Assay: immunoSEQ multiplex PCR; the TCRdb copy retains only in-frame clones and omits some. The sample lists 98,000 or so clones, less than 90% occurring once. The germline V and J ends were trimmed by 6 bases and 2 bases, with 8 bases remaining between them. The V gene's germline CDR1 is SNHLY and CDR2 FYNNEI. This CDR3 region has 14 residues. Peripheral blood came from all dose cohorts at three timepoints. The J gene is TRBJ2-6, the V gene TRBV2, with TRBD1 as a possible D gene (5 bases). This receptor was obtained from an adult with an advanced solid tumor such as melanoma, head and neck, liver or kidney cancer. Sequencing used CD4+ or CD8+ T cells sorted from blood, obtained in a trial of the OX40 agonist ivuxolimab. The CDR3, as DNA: TGTGCCAGCAGAGTGACAGCTGGGGCCAACGTCCTGACTTTC. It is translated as CASRVTAGANVLTF.